This T cell receptor (beta chain) was sequenced in a study of regulatory T cells in long-lasting Graves disease. Study-wide context: Patients met the persistent Graves' disease definition after over 5 years of antithyroid drugs with positive TSH receptor antibodies.

The study, taken as a whole, reports: Persistent disease preferred TRBV28, TRBJ1-2 and TRBJ2-5. Among persistent patients, a larger number of public clonotypes were shared (approximately 2,900) than among newly diagnosed patients (about 950). It was peripheral blood alone, not thyroid tissue, that was studied.

In building TCR beta libraries, iRepertoire HTBI primers were used together with Arm-PCR of CDR3 regions. TCRdb analysed the multiplex PCR reads with MiXCR anew, one entry per CDR3 protein. This sample yields roughly 430,000 distinct CDR3 sequences, of which approximately 22% are seen a single time; roughly an eighth belongs to the top ten. This clonotype was recorded at least ten times. Its antigen is unidentified. The CDR3 covers 16 residues. V trimming: 6 bases; J trimming: 5 bases; junction bases outside the gene matches: 5. Noted time point: persistent/refractory GD, antithyroid drugs over 5 years with positive TRAb. PBMC RNA served as the TCR library source.

The V and J genes are TRBV12-3 or TRBV12-4 and TRBJ2-2; the match to TRBD2 covers 14 bases. The source material was peripheral blood mononuclear cells (PBMCs), sampled when the disease was refractory, from a patient treated with antithyroid drugs. This receptor was taken from a female donor with Graves disease. The CDR3 loop is CASRGLAGVQTGELFF. DNA of the CDR3: TGTGCCAGCAGGGGACTAGCGGGAGTTCAAACCGGGGAGCTGTTTTTT.